The rows below give T cell receptor beta chains drawn from one sample of a study of shared clonotypes between healthy human individuals. Method: immunoSEQ multiplex PCR; TCRdb's copy keeps in-frame clones and lacks some. The data show about 470,000 clones, around 79% seen once. Sequencing was done on a sample of PBMCs. These receptors were collected from a woman between 40 and 55 years old in good health. Some clones in this sample may be carry-over from other donors' samples. The CDR3 runs from the conserved cysteine through the conserved F or W. D genes are given only for firm matches. Expanded clones are given a class, and other clones once, few, many or no size at all.

d_gene	v_gene	j_gene	abundance	CDR3aa	CDR3nt
TRBD1	TRBV6-5	TRBJ2-7	NA	CASSSARQGRSYEQYF	TGTGCCAGCAGTTCCGCCCGACAGGGTCGAAGCTACGAGCAGTACTTC
TRBD1	TRBV7-2	TRBJ1-6	once	CASSLETGDNSPLHF	TGTGCCAGCAGCTTAGAGACAGGGGATAATTCACCCCTCCACTTT
NA	TRBV10-3	TRBJ2-2	NA	CAISVGRATEGELFF	TGTGCCATCAGTGTTGGCAGGGCGACGGAAGGGGAGCTGTTTTTT
TRBD1	TRBV7-3	TRBJ2-2	NA	CASSRQGQGETGELFF	TGTGCCAGCAGCCGGCAGGGACAGGGGGAAACCGGGGAGCTGTTTTTT
TRBD1	TRBV28	TRBJ1-1	NA	CASSGGQHTEAFF	TGTGCCAGCAGCGGGGGACAGCACACTGAAGCTTTCTTT
NA	TRBV28	TRBJ1-1	NA	CASSFWSAENTEAFF	TGTGCCAGCAGTTTTTGGTCTGCAGAGAACACTGAAGCTTTCTTT
NA	TRBV29-1	TRBJ2-1	NA	CSVEFGGGSSYNEQFF	TGCAGCGTTGAGTTCGGGGGCGGGAGCTCCTACAATGAGCAGTTCTTC
TRBD2	TRBV10-2	TRBJ2-7	NA	CASSDMVAGGGEQYF	TGCGCCAGCAGTGATATGGTAGCGGGAGGGGGCGAGCAGTACTTC
NA	TRBV7-2	TRBJ2-1	NA	CASSRDTLVHNEQFF	TGTGCCAGCAGCCGCGACACCCTAGTACACAATGAGCAGTTCTTC
TRBD1	TRBV28	TRBJ1-5	NA	CAIQKGAFYQPQHF	TGTGCCATCCAGAAGGGGGCCTTTTATCAGCCCCAGCATTTT
TRBD1	TRBV28	TRBJ2-7	few	CASSGQVREQYF	TGTGCCAGCAGTGGACAGGTACGCGAGCAGTACTTC
NA	TRBV11-3	TRBJ2-3	NA	CASSLAASTDTQYF	TGTGCCAGCAGCTTAGCGGCTAGCACAGATACGCAGTATTTT
NA	TRBV28	TRBJ2-4	NA	CASVGENIQYF	TGTGCCAGCGTGGGGGAAAACATTCAGTACTTC
NA	TRBV5-5	TRBJ1-1	NA	CASSRQSRPTEAFF	TGTGCCAGCAGTCGACAGTCTCGACCCACTGAAGCTTTCTTT
NA	TRBV11-2	TRBJ2-7	NA	CASSLGREQYF	TGTGCCAGCAGCTTAGGGCGGGAGCAGTACTTC
NA	TRBV5-1	TRBJ1-2	few	CASSSIQGWYGYTF	TGCGCCAGCAGCTCGATTCAGGGGTGGTATGGCTACACCTTC
TRBD1	TRBV28	TRBJ1-2	NA	CASSLEGARGYTF	TGTGCCAGCAGTTTAGAGGGGGCGCGTGGCTACACCTTC
TRBD1	TRBV28	TRBJ1-5	few	CASSFHNPGQLNQPQHF	TGTGCCAGCAGTTTCCATAATCCGGGACAGCTAAATCAGCCCCAGCATTTT
NA	TRBV4-1	TRBJ2-1	NA	CASSRTEGVHNEQFF	TGCGCCAGCAGTCGGACGGAAGGGGTCCACAATGAGCAGTTCTTC
NA	TRBV29-1	TRBJ2-5	NA	CSVEDLEVEPVETQYF	TGCAGCGTTGAAGATCTCGAAGTCGAGCCGGTTGAGACCCAGTACTTC
NA	TRBV11-2	TRBJ2-1	NA	CASSFRGTGVHNEQFF	TGTGCCAGCAGCTTTAGGGGCACGGGGGTGCACAATGAGCAGTTCTTC
NA	TRBV5-1	TRBJ2-1	once	CASSSYYNEQFF	TGCGCCAGCAGCTCTTATTACAATGAGCAGTTCTTC
NA	TRBV2	TRBJ2-7	many	CASRVDRREQYF	TGTGCCAGCAGGGTAGACAGGCGCGAGCAGTACTTC
NA	TRBV19	TRBJ2-1	NA	CASSIKGTPPNEQFF	TGTGCCAGTAGTATCAAGGGGACTCCCCCTAATGAGCAGTTCTTC
NA	TRBV27	TRBJ2-3	NA	CASSFGGNTDTQYF	TGTGCCAGCAGTTTTGGTGGGAACACAGATACGCAGTATTTT
NA	TRBV25-1	TRBJ2-1	NA	CASSEYLGEYNEQFF	TGTGCCAGCAGTGAATATTTGGGGGAGTACAATGAGCAGTTCTTC
NA	TRBV23-1	TRBJ1-5	many	CASTTPPDRPNQPQHF	TGCGCCAGCACCACCCCACCAGACAGACCAAATCAGCCCCAGCATTTT
TRBD1	TRBV10-3	TRBJ2-5	NA	CAIRGQGDSKETQYF	TGTGCCATCAGGGGACAGGGAGACTCGAAAGAGACCCAGTACTTC
NA	TRBV4-3	TRBJ1-2	few	CASSPGGGRAGYTF	TGCGCCAGCAGCCCTGGGGGGGGCCGAGCGGGCTACACCTTC
NA	TRBV2	TRBJ1-4	NA	CASSDGGANEKLFF	TGTGCCAGCAGTGACGGGGGAGCTAATGAAAAACTGTTTTTT
NA	TRBV15	TRBJ1-5	NA	CATSRDPVGIQGNQPQHF	TGTGCCACCAGCAGAGACCCCGTTGGAATTCAAGGGAATCAGCCCCAGCATTTT